The clone carrying this TCR beta chain was seen many times. The data stem from a study of T cells in Graves' hyperthyroidism and ophthalmopathy. Lactation, pregnancy, other autoimmune disease or uncontrolled infection excluded patients. Germline V CDR1 and CDR2: LGHDT, YNNKEL (reference sequence). V gave up 3 bases and J gave up 5 bases, with 10 bases separating them. The CDR3 is made up of 13 amino acids. Amplification yielded TCR beta CDR3 regions, with RNA transcripts as the source. Initially, a first-round RT-PCR of the TCR CDR3 employed the HTBI primer set. TCRdb re-analysed the multiplex PCR reads in MiXCR, keeping a single row per CDR3 protein. The sample lists some 250,000 distinct CDR3 sequences; roughly 15% were seen once.

This receptor was obtained from a woman in her 50s with Graves' hyperthyroidism that later progressed to Graves' ophthalmopathy. V usage is TRBV3-1 and J usage is TRBJ1-2; D is undetermined. Material for sequencing was blood. The DNA of the CDR3 is TGTGCCAGCAGCCATGAAGGAGTTTATGGCTACACCTTC. This translates into CASSHEGVYGYTF.